A selection of T cell receptor beta chains follows, all from one sample in a study of blood T cell repertoires in COVID-19. Sequenced by immunoSEQ multiplex PCR; TCRdb stores in-frame clones only, minus some. The repertoire has about 150,000 clones, around 87% of them found once; the top ten carry approximately 6.2%. The sample comprised peripheral blood. These receptors were collected from a man aged 80 or over with acute or convalescent COVID-19. The CDR3 runs from the conserved cysteine through the conserved F or W. Each record gives: J gene, clone size, V gene, D gene, CDR3 protein, CDR3 DNA. D genes are given only for firm matches. Expanded clones get a size class; other rows say once, few or many, or leave the size out.

>TRBJ2-1|-|TRBV9|TRBD1
CASSVGQGPYNEQFF
TGTGCCAGCAGCGTAGGACAGGGCCCCTACAATGAGCAGTTCTTC
>TRBJ2-3|-|TRBV10-3|-
CAISELQGGDTQYF
TGTGCCATCAGTGAGTTGCAGGGCGGAGATACGCAGTATTTT
>TRBJ2-5|-|TRBV7-2|-
CASSQLFKETQYF
TGTGCCAGCAGCCAACTTTTTAAAGAGACCCAGTACTTC
>TRBJ1-3|-|TRBV30|TRBD1
CAWIREGAFSGNTIYF
TGTGCCTGGATTCGGGAGGGGGCGTTCTCTGGAAACACCATATATTTT
>TRBJ2-7|-|TRBV6-2/TRBV6-3|TRBD2
CASSYSTSGDYEQYF
TGTGCCAGCAGTTACTCGACTAGCGGGGACTACGAGCAGTACTTC
>TRBJ1-1|-|TRBV7-9|TRBD1
CASSQGQTKNTEAFF
TGTGCCAGCAGCCAGGGACAGACCAAGAACACTGAAGCTTTCTTT
>TRBJ1-5|-|TRBV2|TRBD1
CASREQGVGNQPQHF
TGTGCCAGCAGAGAACAGGGGGTCGGAAATCAGCCCCAGCATTTT
>TRBJ2-5|once|TRBV29-1|-
CSVGNGNQQETQYF
TGCAGCGTCGGAAACGGGAACCAACAAGAGACCCAGTACTTC
>TRBJ2-5|-|TRBV6-1|-
CASSEAGREETQYF
TGTGCCAGCAGTGAAGCTGGTCGGGAAGAGACCCAGTACTTC
>TRBJ2-1|-|TRBV5-8|-
CASSSYNNEQFF
TGTGCCAGCAGCTCTTATAACAATGAGCAGTTCTTC
>TRBJ2-2|-|TRBV5-1|TRBD2
CASSLAGASGRADTGELFF
TGCGCCAGCAGCTTGGCCGGGGCTAGCGGGAGAGCTGACACCGGGGAGCTGTTTTTT
>TRBJ2-6|few|TRBV21-1|-
CASSGNGTDYSGANVLTF
TGTGCCAGCAGCGGAAACGGGACAGACTACTCTGGGGCCAACGTCCTGACTTTC
>TRBJ2-3|-|TRBV3-1/TRBV3-2|TRBD2
CASSFRTSGTDTQYF
TGTGCCAGCAGTTTTCGGACTAGCGGGACAGATACGCAGTATTTT
>TRBJ2-3|-|TRBV5-4|-
CASSTTSTDTQYF
TGTGCCAGCAGCACTACGTCCACAGATACGCAGTATTTT
>TRBJ2-2|-|TRBV19|TRBD1
CASRDRGNTGELFF
TGTGCCAGTAGAGACAGGGGGAACACCGGGGAGCTGTTTTTT
>TRBJ1-1|-|TRBV2|-
CASSVTGSTEAFF
TGTGCCAGCAGTGTAACAGGGTCCACTGAAGCTTTCTTT
>TRBJ2-3|-|TRBV27|-
CASSLGYRVGSTDTQYF
TGTGCCAGCAGTTTAGGTTACAGGGTGGGGAGTACAGATACGCAGTATTTT
>TRBJ1-4|-|TRBV3-1/TRBV3-2|-
CASSQRRDSKLFF
TGTGCCAGCAGCCAGCGCCGGGACTCTAAACTGTTTTTT
>TRBJ2-1|-|TRBV18|TRBD2
CASSPTGTSVSNEQFF
TGTGCCAGCTCGCCGACCGGGACTAGTGTTAGTAATGAGCAGTTCTTC
>TRBJ2-5|-|TRBV3-1/TRBV3-2|-
CASRRGSQETQYF
TGTGCCAGCAGGCGGGGCTCCCAAGAGACCCAGTACTTC
>TRBJ1-6|-|TRBV19|TRBD1
CASSATGVALEGTLHF
TGTGCCAGTAGTGCAACAGGGGTGGCTTTAGAAGGAACCCTCCACTTT
>TRBJ2-7|-|TRBV29-1|-
CSVGETYEQYF
TGCAGCGTTGGGGAGACCTACGAGCAGTACTTC
>TRBJ2-1|few|TRBV7-9|TRBD1
CASSLGTGGHEQFF
TGTGCCAGCAGCTTAGGAACAGGGGGCCATGAGCAGTTCTTC
>TRBJ2-7|-|TRBV4-1|-
CASSHAGGTQNSYEQYF
TGCGCCAGCAGCCACGCCGGCGGGACTCAGAACTCCTACGAGCAGTACTTC
>TRBJ1-1|-|TRBV5-1|TRBD1
CASSWGQGIMNTEAFF
TGCGCCAGCAGCTGGGGACAGGGGATAATGAACACTGAAGCTTTCTTT
>TRBJ2-2|-|TRBV28|-
CASSLATMNTGELFF
TGTGCCAGCAGTTTAGCTACCATGAACACCGGGGAGCTGTTTTTT
>TRBJ2-7|-|TRBV30|TRBD2
CAWSVGAGENEQYF
TGTGCCTGGAGTGTAGGGGCGGGAGAGAACGAGCAGTACTTC
>TRBJ2-3|-|TRBV27|-
CASSSPPFSQYF
TGTGCCAGCAGTTCCCCCCCGTTTTCGCAGTATTTT
>TRBJ1-5|-|TRBV7-8|TRBD1
CASSGPGTDNQPQHF
TGTGCCAGCAGCGGCCCCGGGACAGACAATCAGCCCCAGCATTTT
>TRBJ2-5|-|TRBV5-6|-
CASSLDSQSGTQYF
TGTGCCAGCAGCTTGGACAGCCAAAGCGGGACCCAGTACTTC
>TRBJ2-5|-|TRBV10-3|TRBD1
CAISEGQGRETQYF
TGTGCCATCAGTGAGGGACAGGGAAGAGAGACCCAGTACTTC